This TCR beta chain was sequenced in a study of vaccination and CD4 T cells after COVID-19. The overall study: Nasal swab PCR detected SARS-CoV-2 in convalescent patients, who comprised several mild cases and one severe case. Control cultures, each given a CEFX pool, an HIV-1 Nef pool, or no peptide, were included.

The length of the CDR3 is 13 residues. Trimming stripped 5 bases from V and 3 bases from J, with 10 bases between. Germline CDR1 reads MRHNA; CDR2 reads SNTAGT. This clonotype was observed a few times. What it recognizes is unknown. Study results and caveats: It was observed that, in convalescent patients, a median about 83% of reactive clones arose only post-vaccination.

Sequenced with the Oncomine TCR Beta short-read assay was DNA taken from cultured CD4+ T cells. After culture, CD4+ T cells served as the source for genomic DNA extraction. TCRdb reprocessed the PCR reads via MiXCR and lists one record per CDR3 protein. The sample consists of over 20,000 distinct CDR3 sequences, approximately 40% of them appearing once. Treatment defined: approximately nine-day PBMC culture with coronavirus spike peptide pools or control peptides (ViraFEST assay). The chain couples TRBV6-4 to TRBJ1-1, with D unclear. This clonotype was sampled from a human donor who had recovered from COVID-19. Sequences were obtained from CD4+ T cells from blood, cultured in vitro. CDR3 DNA sequence: TGTGCCAGCAGTTACACCGAAGACACTGAAGCTTTCTTT. Its protein product is CASSYTEDTEAFF.